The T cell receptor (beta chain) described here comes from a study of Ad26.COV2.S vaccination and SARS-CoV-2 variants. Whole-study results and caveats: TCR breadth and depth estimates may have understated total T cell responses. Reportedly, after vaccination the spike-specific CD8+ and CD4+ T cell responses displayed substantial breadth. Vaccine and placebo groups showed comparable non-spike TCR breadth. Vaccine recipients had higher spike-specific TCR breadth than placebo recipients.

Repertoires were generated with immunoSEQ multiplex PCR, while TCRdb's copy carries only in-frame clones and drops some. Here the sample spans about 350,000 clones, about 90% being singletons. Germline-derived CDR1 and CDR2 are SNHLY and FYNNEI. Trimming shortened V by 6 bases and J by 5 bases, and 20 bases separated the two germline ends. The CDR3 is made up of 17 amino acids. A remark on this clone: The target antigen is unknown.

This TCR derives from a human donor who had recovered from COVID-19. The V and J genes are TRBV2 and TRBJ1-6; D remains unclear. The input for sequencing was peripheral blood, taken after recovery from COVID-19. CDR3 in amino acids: CASRPYGVGRDNSPLHF. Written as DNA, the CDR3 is TGTGCCAGCAGGCCGTATGGGGTCGGGCGGGATAATTCACCCCTCCACTTT.